One and the same sample provided the 18 T cell receptor beta chains below, sequenced in a study of CD8+CD57+ T cells in acquired aplastic anemia. It was genomic DNA that served as the template for profiling TCR beta VDJ and CDR3. Via MiXCR, TCRdb re-called the reads, giving one row per CDR3 protein. The data hold some 42,000 distinct CDR3 sequences, with approximately 71% observed a single time. The sequenced sample was sorted CD4+, CD8+, or CD8+CD57+ T cells (not recorded which) from PBMCs. The receptors were gathered from a human donor in good health, serving as a control.

This clonotype has at least ten counts. The CDR3 loop is CASSQDWTGGYEQYF. CDR3 sequence (DNA): TGCGCCAGCAGCCAAGATTGGACAGGGGGCTACGAGCAGTACTTC. The rearrangement uses TRBV4-3 and TRBJ2-7; 10 positions match TRBD1. V shed 0 bases, J shed 3 bases, and the junction held 2 bases outside the gene matches. From germline, CDR1 is LGHNA and CDR2 YSLEER. The CDR3 has 15 residues.

This clonotype was picked up one time. In nucleotides, the CDR3 is TGCGCCAGCAGCCAAGACGCTTTTTTGAAGCAGTACTTC. Its translation: CASSQDAFLKQYF. The chain recombines TRBV4-3 with TRBJ2-7; D is ambiguous. Germline loops: CDR1 LGHNA, CDR2 YSLEER. The V end lost 0 bases, the J end lost 8 bases, and 11 bases lay between the germline ends. The CDR3 has 13 amino acids.

Concerning this clonotype itself: A read error may account for a junction end that differs from germline. The J gene is TRBJ2-7, the V gene TRBV10-1; TRBD1 matches 7 bases. Per the germline V gene, CDR1 is WNHNN and CDR2 is SYGVQD (reference sequence). This CDR3 contains 12 residues. CDR3 amino acids: CASGDRAYEQYF. The CDR3 bases are TGCGCCAGCGGTGACAGGGCCTACGAGCAGTACTTC.

The chain joins TRBV19 to TRBJ2-7, with no clear D. Trimming pared 7 bases from V and 0 bases from J, leaving 10 bases between. This CDR3 has 13 amino acids. Germline CDR1 is LNHDA and CDR2 is SQIVND (reference sequence). CDR3 bases: TGTGCCAGTACCGGACGGAGCTCCTACGAGCAGTACTTC. As protein: CASTGRSSYEQYF.

This chain uses TRBV10-3 with TRBJ1-5; TRBD1 might be the D (5 bases). V was clipped by 5 bases and J by 1 base, with 9 bases between them. The CDR3 has 14 residues. Germline lookup yields CDR1 ENHRY and CDR2 SYGVKD. CDR3 sequence: CAISNAGSNQPQHF. CDR3 in DNA: TGTGCCATCAGTAACGCAGGGAGCAATCAGCCCCAGCATTTT.

A single count supports this clonotype. J is TRBJ1-4 and V is TRBV20-1; D unclear. V was shortened by 6 bases and J by 6 bases, with 8 bases between the two germline ends. In germline, CDR1 is DFQATT, CDR2 SNEGSKA (reference sequence). CDR3 length equals 11 residues. Here the CDR3 DNA reads TGCAGTGCCAAGGGAGATGAAAAACTGTTTTTT. This gives the protein CSAKGDEKLFF.

The V and J genes are TRBV20-1 and TRBJ2-3, with D hard to call. Trimming shortened V by 6 bases and J by 15 bases, and 22 bases separated the two germline ends. Germline CDR1 reads DFQATT; CDR2 reads SNEGSKA (reference sequence). The CDR3 length is 12 residues. The CDR3 coding sequence is TGCAGTGCCCTGACCATGGACGGGTTAGGATATTTT. It codes for CSALTMDGLGYF.

To note about this clonotype: A read error may produce the germline difference seen at one junction end. The rearrangement links TRBV19 to TRBJ1-3; tentatively, D is TRBD1 (5 bases). Germline loops: CDR1 LNHDA, CDR2 SQIVND (reference sequence). The CDR3 has 16 residues. CDR3 in DNA: TGTGCCGGTAGTCCCTCGGGACGGAGCTCTGGAAACGCCATATATTTT. Protein: CAGSPSGRSSGNAIYF.

V gene TRBV7-2 combines with J gene TRBJ1-2; D perhaps matches TRBD1 (5 bases). CDR3 size: 14 residues. Germline CDR1 SGHTA, CDR2 FQGNSA. The V end lost 0 bases, the J end lost 1 base, and 6 bases lay between the germline ends. The CDR3 loop reads CASSLAQGNYGYTF. The CDR3 bases are TGTGCCAGCAGCTTAGCTCAGGGTAACTATGGCTACACCTTC.

This sequence joins TRBV7-2 and TRBJ2-7, with 9 bases aligning to TRBD2. CDR1 is SGHTA, CDR2 FQGNSA, per germline. The length of the CDR3 is 15 residues. V lost 3 bases and J lost 5; bases outside the gene matches: 8. The CDR3 DNA is TGTGCCAGCAGCTTGGGCGGGAGGGGCTCGGACGAGCAGTACTTC. It codes for CASSLGGRGSDEQYF.

The genes are TRBV10-3 and TRBJ1-5; D is uncertain. The CDR3 is 12 residues long. Germline loops: CDR1 ENHRY, CDR2 SYGVKD. Trimming took 2 bases from V and 8 from J, leaving 7 bases between them. CDR3 nucleotides: TGTGCCATCAGTGAGAATCTAGAGCCCCAGCATTTT. It encodes CAISENLEPQHF.

This rearrangement joins TRBV2 to TRBJ1-6, with 8 bases matching TRBD1. J gave up 13 bases and V 5 bases, and 7 bases lay outside the gene matches. Per the germline V gene, CDR1 is SNHLY and CDR2 is FYNNEI. The CDR3 spans 13 residues. The CDR3 is CASSPGQVYPLHF. CDR3 sequence (DNA): TGTGCCAGCAGTCCGGGACAGGTTTACCCCCTCCACTTT.

The chain is built from TRBV24-1 and TRBJ2-3; 7 bases are a match to TRBD2. The germline gives CDR1 KGHDR, CDR2 SFDVKD. J was trimmed by 2 bases and V by 5 bases; bases with no gene match: 6. The CDR3 sequence is 15 residues long. As DNA, the CDR3 is TGTGCCACCAGTGGCCTAGCGGAAAACACAGATACGCAGTATTTT. Amino acids: CATSGLAENTDTQYF.

This clonotype showed up just once. The gene calls are TRBV7-2 and TRBJ2-7; TRBD1 agrees at 7 bases. The CDR3 has 14 amino acids. Looked up from germline, CDR1 is SGHTA and CDR2 is FQGNSA. V dropped 3 bases and J dropped 4; count of bases not matched to a gene: 6. CDR3 nucleotides: TGTGCCAGCAGCTTGCCCAGGACAGGTTACGAGCAGTACTTC. Translating gives CASSLPRTGYEQYF.

This clonotype was picked up a small number of times. A read error may be the cause here, since a much bigger clone is one base away. This chain connects TRBV2 to TRBJ1-1; weak D call: TRBD1 (6 bases). There are 15 residues in the CDR3. CDR1 and CDR2 (germline): SNHLY, FYNNEI. The DNA of the CDR3 is TGTGCCAGCAGTTTGACAGGCCTCATGAACACTGAAGCTCTCTTT. Its translation: CASSLTGLMNTEALF.

This chain joins TRBV19 and TRBJ1-6; the D gene is possibly TRBD1 (5 bases). CDR1 is LNHDA, CDR2 SQIVND, per germline (reference sequence). CDR3 size: 14 residues. V shed 5 bases and J shed 6 bases, with 11 bases lying between them. DNA for the CDR3: TGTGCCAGTAGTCGACAGCCGCTTAATTCACCCCTCCACTTT. Protein product: CASSRQPLNSPLHF.

J is TRBJ2-3 and V is TRBV2, with D unclear. Deletions cut 6 bases from V and 2 bases from J, with 12 bases between. Germline V gene lookup returns CDR1 SNHLY and CDR2 FYNNEI. The CDR3 extends over 14 amino acids. The CDR3 protein is CASSETTVTDTQYF. DNA of the CDR3: TGTGCCAGCAGCGAGACAACCGTCACAGATACGCAGTATTTT.

By sample share, this clonotype is medium-sized. This rearrangement joins TRBV19 to TRBJ1-6; possibly TRBD1 for D (6 bases). With 3 bases removed from V and 9 bases from J, the gap between germline ends came to 15 bases. The CDR3 spans 15 residues. The germline CDR1 and CDR2 sequences are LNHDA and SQIVND (reference sequence). The CDR3 nucleotides read TGTGCCAGTAGTATGGGGGCGGGTGGAGGTTCACCCCTCCACTTT. It is translated as CASSMGAGGGSPLHF.